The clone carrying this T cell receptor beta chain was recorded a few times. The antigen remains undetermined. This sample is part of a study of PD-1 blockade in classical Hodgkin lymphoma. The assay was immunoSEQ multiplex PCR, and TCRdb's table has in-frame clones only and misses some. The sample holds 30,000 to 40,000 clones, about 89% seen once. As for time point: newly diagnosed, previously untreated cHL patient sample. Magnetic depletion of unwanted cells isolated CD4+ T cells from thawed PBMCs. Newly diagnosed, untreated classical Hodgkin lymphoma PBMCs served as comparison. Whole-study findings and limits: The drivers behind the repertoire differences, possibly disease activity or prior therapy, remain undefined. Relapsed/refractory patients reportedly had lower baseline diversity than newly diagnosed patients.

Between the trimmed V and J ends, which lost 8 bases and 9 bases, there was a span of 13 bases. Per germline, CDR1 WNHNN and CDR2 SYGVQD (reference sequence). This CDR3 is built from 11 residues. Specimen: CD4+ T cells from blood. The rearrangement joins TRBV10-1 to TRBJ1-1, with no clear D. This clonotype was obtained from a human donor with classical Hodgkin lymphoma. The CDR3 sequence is CASDFTSKAFF. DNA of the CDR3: TGCGCCAGCGACTTTACCAGTAAAGCTTTCTTT.